Each of the 5 T cell receptor beta chains below was sequenced from the same sample in a study of blood T cell repertoires in COVID-19. Here immunoSEQ multiplex PCR was the method, and the copy in TCRdb shows in-frame clones only, minus some. The sample shows around 360,000 clones, about 88% of them seen only once. Source material: PBMCs or T cells enriched from blood (not recorded which). The receptors come from a woman in her 30s who had recovered from COVID-19.

This rearrangement joins TRBV27 to TRBJ2-2, with D tentatively TRBD2 (6 bases). The CDR3 length is 16 residues. Germline lookup yields CDR1 MNHEY and CDR2 SMNVEV (reference sequence). Deletions cut 8 bases from V and 5 bases from J, with 21 bases between. CDR3 in DNA: TGTGCCAGCCGGTTTGGGCGGGGTGCAGGGACCGGGGAGCTGTTTTTT. This sequence encodes CASRFGRGAGTGELFF.

This sequence joins TRBV16 and TRBJ2-7; 7 bases are a match to TRBD2. The CDR3 extends over 16 amino acids. Per the germline V gene, CDR1 is KGHSY and CDR2 is FQNENV. The J segment lost 3 bases and the V segment lost 0 bases, leaving 8 bases of the junction unmatched. In DNA, the CDR3 is TGTGCCAGCAGCCAATCGATGGGGGAGGGGAACTACGAGCAGTACTTC. Protein product: CASSQSMGEGNYEQYF.

V usage is TRBV7-9 and J usage is TRBJ2-6, with 9 bases that match TRBD1. V was clipped by 5 bases and J by 2 bases; unmatched bases: 16. CDR1 SEHNR and CDR2 FQNEAQ come from the germline V gene (reference sequence). The CDR3 contains 20 residues. The CDR3 coding sequence is TGTGCCAGCAGCAAAATGAACAGGGGGCGCAGTTCCCCTGGGGCCAACGTCCTGACTTTC. Its protein product is CASSKMNRGRSSPGANVLTF.

This clone was detected once. V is TRBV16 and J is TRBJ2-5; tentatively, D is TRBD1 (5 bases). There are 15 residues in the CDR3. Germline CDR1 and CDR2: KGHSY and FQNENV. Trimming shortened V by 3 bases and J by 5 bases, and 16 bases separated the two germline ends. The CDR3 region is CASSQSRQSLETQYF. The DNA of the CDR3 is TGTGCCAGCAGCCAGTCAAGACAGTCTTTGGAGACCCAGTACTTC.

In this sample, this clone turned up once. The rearrangement uses TRBV11-2 and TRBJ2-1; 14 bases fit TRBD2. The CDR3 loop spans 15 amino acids. The V and J ends lost 3 bases and 9 bases, in that order; junction bases with no gene match: 4. CDR1 is SGHAT and CDR2 is FQNNGV in the germline V gene. The CDR3 spells CASSFGLAGGFEQFF. CDR3 coding DNA: TGTGCCAGCAGCTTTGGACTAGCGGGAGGATTTGAGCAGTTCTTC.